Listed below are T cell receptor beta chains from one sample, sequenced in a study of blood T cell repertoires in COVID-19. The data were produced by immunoSEQ multiplex PCR, yet TCRdb's version contains in-frame clones alone and is incomplete. Here the sample spans about 60,000 clones, approximately 90% being singletons. Sequencing was performed on peripheral blood. These receptors were taken from a human donor with acute or convalescent COVID-19. The donor label of this sample is uncertain. The CDR3 runs from the conserved cysteine through the conserved F or W. D genes are given only for firm matches. Some rows mark clone size as missing; the rest say once, few, many or name a class of expanded clone.

TRBV11-3	NA	TRBJ2-3	13	NA	TGTGCCAGCAGCATTAGCGGTCTGGATACGCAGTATTTT	CASSISGLDTQYF
TRBV4-1	NA	TRBJ1-3	15	NA	TGCGCCAGCAGCCAAGATTTTAGGGAGGGAAACACCATATATTTT	CASSQDFREGNTIYF
TRBV7-9	NA	TRBJ1-6	13	NA	TGTGCCAGCAGCTTAGAGTACAGTTCACCCCTCCACTTT	CASSLEYSSPLHF
TRBV6-5	NA	TRBJ2-3	14	NA	TGTGCCAGCACGGAGCAAGTTCCCACAGATACGCAGTATTTT	CASTEQVPTDTQYF
TRBV6-5	NA	TRBJ2-2	12	NA	TGTGCCAGCAGTTACAGCCAGACAGAGCTGTTTTTT	CASSYSQTELFF
TRBV7-2	NA	TRBJ1-2	13	NA	TGTGCCAGCAGCCCCGAGAGGGCGGGTGGCTACACCTTC	CASSPERAGGYTF
TRBV7-9	NA	TRBJ2-7	15	TRBD2	TGTGCCAGCAGCTCGGGGACTAGCGCCACCTACGAGCAGTACTTC	CASSSGTSATYEQYF
TRBV28	NA	TRBJ2-6	14	NA	TGTGCCAGCAGGCCCCCGGGAGGGGCCAACGTCCTGACTTTC	CASRPPGGANVLTF
TRBV9	NA	TRBJ1-1	14	NA	TGTGCCAGCAGCGTATTCTACGGGGGGACTGAAGCTTTCTTT	CASSVFYGGTEAFF
TRBV18	NA	TRBJ2-3	16	TRBD2	TGTGCCAGCTCACCGACGGGCGGGGGTAGCACAGATACGCAGTATTTT	CASSPTGGGSTDTQYF
TRBV28	NA	TRBJ2-2	21	TRBD2	TGTGCCAGCAGTTTATCCCCGGGGTGGCTAGCGGGAGGGCCTAACACCGGGGAGCTGTTTTTT	CASSLSPGWLAGGPNTGELFF
TRBV5-1	once	TRBJ2-7	14	TRBD1	TGCGCCAGCAGCGGGGGACAGGGGGCGCGAGAGCAGTACTTC	CASSGGQGAREQYF
TRBV19	NA	TRBJ1-1	15	NA	TGTGCCAGTAGGGCCGGGACACTTCTCTCCTATGAAGCTTTCTTT	CASRAGTLLSYEAFF
TRBV5-4	NA	TRBJ2-1	18	TRBD2	TGTGCCAGCACGGGACTAGCGGGAGGGCCACAGCCCTACAATGAGCAGTTCTTC	CASTGLAGGPQPYNEQFF
TRBV11-3	NA	TRBJ2-7	15	TRBD1	TGTGCCAGCAGCTTAGTCCAGGGGGACGCCTGGGAGCAGTACTTC	CASSLVQGDAWEQYF
TRBV11-1	NA	TRBJ2-1	14	NA	TGTGCCAGCAGCTCCCCCGAGTCCTACAATGAGCAGTTCTTC	CASSSPESYNEQFF
TRBV3-1/TRBV3-2	NA	TRBJ2-3	17	TRBD2	TGTGCCAGCAGCCACTCTATAGCGGGAGCCGGGACAGATACGCAGTATTTT	CASSHSIAGAGTDTQYF
TRBV19	NA	TRBJ2-2	16	TRBD2	TGTGCCAGTAGTGGGACTAGCGGCTTGAACACCGGGGAGCTGTTTTTT	CASSGTSGLNTGELFF
TRBV5-6	NA	TRBJ1-5	13	NA	TGTGCCAGCAGCCTCAGTCAGAATCAGCCCCAGCATTTT	CASSLSQNQPQHF
TRBV24-1	NA	TRBJ2-3	16	NA	TGTGCCACCAGTGATTGGGGGGTTCAAGGGACAGATACGCAGTATTTT	CATSDWGVQGTDTQYF
TRBV6-4	NA	TRBJ2-1	16	NA	TGTGCCAGCAGTCTCTCCGCGGGGTTCACGTACAATGAGCAGTTCTTC	CASSLSAGFTYNEQFF
TRBV6-5	NA	TRBJ1-5	15	TRBD1	TGTGCCAGCAGCGGGGACAGGGCCTACGGCCAGCCCCAGCATTTT	CASSGDRAYGQPQHF
TRBV15	NA	TRBJ2-5	16	TRBD1	TGTGCCACCAGCAGAGCCGGGACAGGGGTTCAAGAGACCCAGTACTTC	CATSRAGTGVQETQYF
TRBV11-3	NA	TRBJ2-5	14	TRBD2	TGTGCCAGCAGCTCGGGGGGAGGGCCAGAGACCCAGTACTTC	CASSSGGGPETQYF
TRBV4-1	NA	TRBJ2-1	15	NA	TGCGCCAGCAGCCAACGACTAGGGGTCGACAATGAGCAGTTCTTC	CASSQRLGVDNEQFF
TRBV28	once	TRBJ1-5	16	TRBD1	TGTGCCAGCCTCTCTCTTGACAGGGGGTACAATCAGCCCCAGCATTTT	CASLSLDRGYNQPQHF
TRBV3-1/TRBV3-2	NA	TRBJ1-4	14	NA	TGTGCCAGCAGTCGTAGGTCGGGGGGAGAAAAACTGTTTTTT	CASSRRSGGEKLFF
TRBV3-1/TRBV3-2	NA	TRBJ1-3	13	NA	TGTGCCAGCAGCCAAGGGGCGGGAAACACCATATATTTT	CASSQGAGNTIYF
TRBV10-2	NA	TRBJ1-1	13	NA	TGCGCCAGCAGTGAACAGGGGAACACTGAAGCTTTCTTT	CASSEQGNTEAFF
TRBV7-2	NA	TRBJ1-2	17	TRBD1	TGTGCCAGCAGCTCACAAAGCGCCCAACAGGGGAGCTATGGCTACACCTTC	CASSSQSAQQGSYGYTF
TRBV13	NA	TRBJ2-3	13	NA	TGTGCCAGCAGCTTCGGGTCCACAGATACGCAGTATTTT	CASSFGSTDTQYF
TRBV14	NA	TRBJ2-1	16	NA	TGTGCCAGCAGCCAGTACAGGGTCGGCTCCTACAATGAGCAGTTCTTC	CASSQYRVGSYNEQFF
TRBV18	NA	TRBJ2-7	14	NA	TGTGCCAGCTCACCCGGGACTCCCTACTACGAGCAGTACTTC	CASSPGTPYYEQYF
TRBV3-1/TRBV3-2	NA	TRBJ2-7	15	TRBD2	TGTGCCAGCAGACTGACTAGCGGGAGGACCTACGAGCAGTACTTC	CASRLTSGRTYEQYF
TRBV5-1	NA	TRBJ2-2	15	NA	TGCGCCAGCAGTACCGGGGAGGTGTCGGCCGGGGAGCTGTTTTTT	CASSTGEVSAGELFF
TRBV19	NA	TRBJ2-2	14	TRBD2	TGTGCCAGCACTAGCGGGGGGGCCGTCGGGGAGCTGTTTTTT	CASTSGGAVGELFF
TRBV5-4	NA	TRBJ1-5	13	NA	TGTGCCAGCAGCTTGGGGCCGTGGCAGCCCCAGCATTTT	CASSLGPWQPQHF
TRBV29-1	NA	TRBJ1-5	14	TRBD1	TGCAGCGTAGAAACAGGGGGCTCCAATCAGCCCCAGCATTTT	CSVETGGSNQPQHF
TRBV6-4	NA	TRBJ2-1	18	TRBD2	TGTGCCAGCAGTGATGTCAGGGGCTCGACTAGCGGGAACAATGAGCAGTTCTTC	CASSDVRGSTSGNNEQFF
TRBV25-1	NA	TRBJ1-3	15	TRBD1	TGTGCCAGCGGGCAGGGACAGGCGGGCGGAAACACCATATATTTT	CASGQGQAGGNTIYF
TRBV13	NA	TRBJ2-1	13	TRBD2	TGTGCCAGCAGCGCACTAGCGGGAGTTGAGCAGTTCTTC	CASSALAGVEQFF
TRBV5-4	once	TRBJ2-5	15	TRBD1	TGTGCCAGCAGCTTCCCCGGGACAGGGACGGAGACCCAGTACTTC	CASSFPGTGTETQYF
TRBV7-9	NA	TRBJ1-2	12	TRBD1	TGTGCCAGCAGCTTAGGACAGGGTGGCTACACCTTC	CASSLGQGGYTF